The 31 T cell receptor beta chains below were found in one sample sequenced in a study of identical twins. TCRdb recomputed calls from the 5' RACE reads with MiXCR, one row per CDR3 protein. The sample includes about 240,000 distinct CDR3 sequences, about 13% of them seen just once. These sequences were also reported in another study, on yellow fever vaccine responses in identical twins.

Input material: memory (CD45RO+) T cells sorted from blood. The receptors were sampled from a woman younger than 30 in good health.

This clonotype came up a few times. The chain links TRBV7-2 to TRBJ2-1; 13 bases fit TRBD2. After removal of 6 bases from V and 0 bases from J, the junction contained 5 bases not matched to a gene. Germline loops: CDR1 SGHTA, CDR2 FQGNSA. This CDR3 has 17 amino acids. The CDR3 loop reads CASSKTSGRPSYNEQFF. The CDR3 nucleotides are TGTGCCAGCAGTAAGACTAGCGGGAGGCCCTCCTACAATGAGCAGTTCTTC.

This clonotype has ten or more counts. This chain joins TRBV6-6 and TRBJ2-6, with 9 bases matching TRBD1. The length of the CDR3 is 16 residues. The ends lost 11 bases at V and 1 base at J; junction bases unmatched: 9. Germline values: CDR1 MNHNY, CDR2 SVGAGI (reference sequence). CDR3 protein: CAADPGQGSGANVLTF. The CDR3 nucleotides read TGTGCCGCTGATCCGGGACAGGGTTCTGGGGCCAACGTCCTGACTTTC.

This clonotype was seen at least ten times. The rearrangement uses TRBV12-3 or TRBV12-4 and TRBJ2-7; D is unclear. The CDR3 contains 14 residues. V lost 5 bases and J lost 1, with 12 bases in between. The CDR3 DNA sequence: TGTGCCAGCAGTACCAACCCAGGTTCCTACGAGCAGTACTTC. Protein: CASSTNPGSYEQYF.

CDR3 DNA: TGTGCCAGCCGATCAGGACTCACAGATACGCAGTATTTT. This translates into CASRSGLTDTQYF. J is TRBJ2-3 and V is TRBV7-3; perhaps TRBD2 as D (5 bases). Germline assignment: CDR1 SGHTA and CDR2 FQGTGA. V lost 8 bases to trimming and J lost 2 bases, with 11 bases between them. The CDR3 runs 13 residues.

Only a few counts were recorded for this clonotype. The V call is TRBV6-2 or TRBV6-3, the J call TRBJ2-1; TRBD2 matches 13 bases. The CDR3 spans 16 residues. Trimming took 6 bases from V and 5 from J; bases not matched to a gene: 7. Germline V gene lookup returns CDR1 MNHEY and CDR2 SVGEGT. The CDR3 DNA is TGTGCCAGCAGCCCCCCGGGACTAGCGGGGCACAATGAGCAGTTCTTC. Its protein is CASSPPGLAGHNEQFF.

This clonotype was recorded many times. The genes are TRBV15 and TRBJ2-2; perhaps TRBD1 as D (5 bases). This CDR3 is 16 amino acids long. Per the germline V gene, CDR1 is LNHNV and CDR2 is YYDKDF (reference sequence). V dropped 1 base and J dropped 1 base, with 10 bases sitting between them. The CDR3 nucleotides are TGTGCCACCAGCAGAGTCATAAGGGGGAACACCGGGGAGCTGTTTTTT. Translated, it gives CATSRVIRGNTGELFF.

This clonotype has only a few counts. CDR3 amino acids: CASSVAGATYEQYF. For the CDR3, the DNA is TGTGCCAGCAGTGTAGCGGGGGCTACCTACGAGCAGTACTTC. The chain carries TRBV25-1 and TRBJ2-7, with TRBD2 matching 9 bases. V shed 4 bases, J shed 2 bases, and the junction held 3 bases outside the gene matches. The CDR3 has 14 amino acids. Germline V gene lookup returns CDR1 MGHDK and CDR2 SYGVNS.

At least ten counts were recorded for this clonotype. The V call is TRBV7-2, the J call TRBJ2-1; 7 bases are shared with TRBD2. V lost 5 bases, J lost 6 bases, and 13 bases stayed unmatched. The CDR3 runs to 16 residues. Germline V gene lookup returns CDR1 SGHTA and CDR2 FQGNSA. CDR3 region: CASSRYGAGVGNEQFF. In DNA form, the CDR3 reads TGTGCCAGCAGCCGCTATGGGGCGGGAGTTGGCAATGAGCAGTTCTTC.

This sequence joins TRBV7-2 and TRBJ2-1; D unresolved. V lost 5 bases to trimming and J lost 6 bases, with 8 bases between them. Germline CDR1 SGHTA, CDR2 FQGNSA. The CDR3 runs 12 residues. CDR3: CASSPSFNEQFF. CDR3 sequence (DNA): TGTGCCAGCAGCCCCTCGTTCAATGAGCAGTTCTTC.

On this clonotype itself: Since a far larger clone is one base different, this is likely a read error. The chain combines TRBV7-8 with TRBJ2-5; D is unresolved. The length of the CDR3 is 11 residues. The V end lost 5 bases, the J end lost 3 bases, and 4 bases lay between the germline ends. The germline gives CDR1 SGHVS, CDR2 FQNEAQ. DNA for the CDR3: TGTGCCAGCAGCGCCAAAGAGACCCAGTACTTC. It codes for CASSAKETQYF. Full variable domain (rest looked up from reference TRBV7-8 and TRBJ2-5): GAGVSQSPRYKVAKRGQDVALRCDPISGHVSLFWYQQALGQGPEFLTYFQNEAQLDKSGLPSDRFFAERPEGSVSTLKIQRTQQEDSAVYLCASSAKETQYFGPGTRLLVL.

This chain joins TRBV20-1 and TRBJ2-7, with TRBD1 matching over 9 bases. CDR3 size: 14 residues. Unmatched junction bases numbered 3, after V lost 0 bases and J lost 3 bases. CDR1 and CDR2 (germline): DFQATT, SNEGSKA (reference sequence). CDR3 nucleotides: TGCAGTGCTAGAGACGGGGACAGGGTCTACGAGCAGTACTTC. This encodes CSARDGDRVYEQYF.

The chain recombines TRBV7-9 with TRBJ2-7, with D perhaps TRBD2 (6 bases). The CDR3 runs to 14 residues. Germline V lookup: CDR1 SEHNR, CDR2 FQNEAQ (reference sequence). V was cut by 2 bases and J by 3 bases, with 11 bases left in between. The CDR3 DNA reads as TGTGCCAGCAGCTTACGCGGGGTCAGCTACGAGCAGTACTTC. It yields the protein CASSLRGVSYEQYF.

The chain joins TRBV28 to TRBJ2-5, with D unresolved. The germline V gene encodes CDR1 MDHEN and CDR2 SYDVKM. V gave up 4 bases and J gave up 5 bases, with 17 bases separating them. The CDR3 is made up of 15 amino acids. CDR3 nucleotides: TGTGCCAGCAGTTCGAGGACCCCGAAGCTGGAGACCCAGTACTTC. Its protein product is CASSSRTPKLETQYF.

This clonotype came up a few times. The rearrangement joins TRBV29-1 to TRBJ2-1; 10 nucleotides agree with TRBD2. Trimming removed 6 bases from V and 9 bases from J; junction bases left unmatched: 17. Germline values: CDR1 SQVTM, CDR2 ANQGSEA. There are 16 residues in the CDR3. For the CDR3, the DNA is TGCAGCGTCACCAGGGAACTAGCGGGGCCAGGAGGTGAGCAGTTCTTC. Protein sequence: CSVTRELAGPGGEQFF.

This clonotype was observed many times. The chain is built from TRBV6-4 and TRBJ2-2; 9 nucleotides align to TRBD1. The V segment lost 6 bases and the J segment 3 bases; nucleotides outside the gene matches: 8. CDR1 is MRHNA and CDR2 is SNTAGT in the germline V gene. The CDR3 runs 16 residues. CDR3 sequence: CASRADRGVDTGELFF. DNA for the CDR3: TGTGCCAGCAGAGCGGACAGGGGAGTCGACACCGGGGAGCTGTTTTTT.

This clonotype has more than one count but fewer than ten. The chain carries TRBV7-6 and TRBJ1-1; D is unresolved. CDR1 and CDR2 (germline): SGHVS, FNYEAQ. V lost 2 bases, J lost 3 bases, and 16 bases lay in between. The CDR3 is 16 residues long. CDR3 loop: CASSLILPLIDTEAFF. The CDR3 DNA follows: TGTGCCAGCAGCTTAATATTGCCGCTGATAGACACTGAAGCTTTCTTT.

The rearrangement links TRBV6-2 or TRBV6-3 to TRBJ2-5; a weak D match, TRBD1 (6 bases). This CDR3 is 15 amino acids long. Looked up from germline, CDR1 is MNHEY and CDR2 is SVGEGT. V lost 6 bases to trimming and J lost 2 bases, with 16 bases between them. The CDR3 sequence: CASRDFGQSQETQYF. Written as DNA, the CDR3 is TGTGCCAGCAGAGACTTTGGACAGTCACAAGAGACCCAGTACTTC.

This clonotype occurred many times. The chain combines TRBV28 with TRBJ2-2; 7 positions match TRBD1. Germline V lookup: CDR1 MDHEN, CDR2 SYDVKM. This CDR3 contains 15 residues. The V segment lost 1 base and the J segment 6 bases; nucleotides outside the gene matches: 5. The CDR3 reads CASSLSLTGPGELFF. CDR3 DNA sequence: TGTGCCAGCAGTTTATCCCTGACAGGGCCCGGGGAGCTGTTTTTT.

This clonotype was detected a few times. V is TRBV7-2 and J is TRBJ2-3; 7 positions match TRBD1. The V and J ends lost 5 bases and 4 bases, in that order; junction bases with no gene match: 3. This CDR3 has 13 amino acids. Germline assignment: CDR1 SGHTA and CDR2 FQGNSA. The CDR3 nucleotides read TGTGCCAGCAGCCGGGACAGTGCAGATACGCAGTATTTT. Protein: CASSRDSADTQYF.

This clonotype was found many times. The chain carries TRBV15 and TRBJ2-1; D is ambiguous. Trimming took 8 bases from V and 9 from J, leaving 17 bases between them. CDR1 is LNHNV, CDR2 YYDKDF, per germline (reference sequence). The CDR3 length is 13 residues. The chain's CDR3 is CATGSAPNGEQFF. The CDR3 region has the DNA TGTGCCACCGGGTCAGCTCCAAACGGTGAGCAGTTCTTC.

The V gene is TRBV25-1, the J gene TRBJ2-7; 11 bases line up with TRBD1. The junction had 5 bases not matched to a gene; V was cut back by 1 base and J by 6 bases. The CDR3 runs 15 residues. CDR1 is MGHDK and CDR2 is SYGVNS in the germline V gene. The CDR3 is CASSEFGQGASEQYF. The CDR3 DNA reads TGTGCCAGCAGTGAATTTGGACAGGGGGCGAGCGAGCAGTACTTC.

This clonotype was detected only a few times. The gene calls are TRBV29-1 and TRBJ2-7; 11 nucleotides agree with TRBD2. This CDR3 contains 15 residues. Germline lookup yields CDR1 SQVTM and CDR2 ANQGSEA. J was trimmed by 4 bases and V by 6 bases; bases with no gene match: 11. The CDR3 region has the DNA TGCAGCGTGACGCTAGCGGGGGGTCTCCTGTACGAGCAGTACTTC. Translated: CSVTLAGGLLYEQYF.

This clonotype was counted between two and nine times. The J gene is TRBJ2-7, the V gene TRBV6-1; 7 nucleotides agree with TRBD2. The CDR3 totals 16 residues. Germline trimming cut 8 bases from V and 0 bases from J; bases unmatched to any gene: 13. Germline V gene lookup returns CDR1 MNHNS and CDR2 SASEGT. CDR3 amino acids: CASFGIAGSSSYEQYF. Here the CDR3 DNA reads TGTGCCAGCTTCGGGATAGCGGGTTCGAGCTCCTACGAGCAGTACTTC.

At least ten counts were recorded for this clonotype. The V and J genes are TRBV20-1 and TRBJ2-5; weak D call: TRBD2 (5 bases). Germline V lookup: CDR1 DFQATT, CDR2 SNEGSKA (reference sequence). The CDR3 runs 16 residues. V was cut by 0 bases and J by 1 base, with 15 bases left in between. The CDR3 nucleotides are TGCAGTGCTAGAGATGCGGGTTTTAACGTCCAAGAGACCCAGTACTTC. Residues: CSARDAGFNVQETQYF.

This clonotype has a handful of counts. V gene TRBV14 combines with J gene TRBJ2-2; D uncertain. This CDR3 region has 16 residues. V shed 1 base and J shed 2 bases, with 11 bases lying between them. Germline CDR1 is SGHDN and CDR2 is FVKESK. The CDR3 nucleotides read TGTGCCAGCAGCCAAGTGAAGAGATCAAACACCGGGGAGCTGTTTTTT. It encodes CASSQVKRSNTGELFF.

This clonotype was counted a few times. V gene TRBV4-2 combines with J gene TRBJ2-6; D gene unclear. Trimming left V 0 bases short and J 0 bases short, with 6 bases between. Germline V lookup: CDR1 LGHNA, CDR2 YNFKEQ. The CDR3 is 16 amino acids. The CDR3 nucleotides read TGTGCCAGCAGCCAAGATCAGAGCTCTGGGGCCAACGTCCTGACTTTC. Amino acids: CASSQDQSSGANVLTF.

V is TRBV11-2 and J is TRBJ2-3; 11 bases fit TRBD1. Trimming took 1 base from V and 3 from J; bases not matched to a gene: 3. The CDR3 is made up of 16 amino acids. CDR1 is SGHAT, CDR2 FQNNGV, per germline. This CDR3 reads CASSLVDRGRTDTQYF. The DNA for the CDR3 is TGTGCCAGCAGCTTAGTGGACAGGGGGCGTACAGATACGCAGTATTTT. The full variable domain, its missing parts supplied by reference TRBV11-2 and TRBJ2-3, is EAGVAQSPRYKIIEKRQSVAFWCNPISGHATLYWYQQILGQGPKLLIQFQNNGVVDDSQLPKDRFSAERLKGVDSTLKIQPAKLEDSAVYLCASSLVDRGRTDTQYFGPGTRLTVL.

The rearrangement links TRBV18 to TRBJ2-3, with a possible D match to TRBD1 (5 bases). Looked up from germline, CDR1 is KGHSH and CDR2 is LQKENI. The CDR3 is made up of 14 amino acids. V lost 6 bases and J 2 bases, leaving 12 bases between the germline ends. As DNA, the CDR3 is TGTGCCAGCTCTCGACCAGGGTCCACAGATACGCAGTATTTT. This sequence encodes CASSRPGSTDTQYF.

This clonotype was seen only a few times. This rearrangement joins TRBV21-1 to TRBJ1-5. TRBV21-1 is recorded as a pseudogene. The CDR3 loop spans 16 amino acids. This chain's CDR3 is CASSKNGWSKDQPQHF. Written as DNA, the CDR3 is TGTGCCAGCAGCAAGAATGGGTGGTCAAAGGATCAGCCCCAGCATTTT.

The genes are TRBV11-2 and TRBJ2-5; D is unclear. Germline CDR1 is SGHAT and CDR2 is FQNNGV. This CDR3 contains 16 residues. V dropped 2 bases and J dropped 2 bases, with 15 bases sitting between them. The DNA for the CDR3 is TGTGCCAGCAGCTTATTGGTCGCCGCTAGTCAAGAGACCCAGTACTTC. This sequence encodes CASSLLVAASQETQYF.

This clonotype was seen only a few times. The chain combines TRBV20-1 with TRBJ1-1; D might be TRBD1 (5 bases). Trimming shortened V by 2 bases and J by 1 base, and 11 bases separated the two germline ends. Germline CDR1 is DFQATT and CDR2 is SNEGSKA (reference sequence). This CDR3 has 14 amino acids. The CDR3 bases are TGCAGTGCTAGATTTCGTCAGGGGAACACTGAAGCTTTCTTT. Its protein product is CSARFRQGNTEAFF.